This T cell receptor beta chain was sequenced during a study of long-term antiretroviral therapy in people with HIV. The CDR3 has 14 amino acids. The J segment lost 8 bases and the V segment lost 0 bases, leaving 5 bases of the junction unmatched. Germline-derived CDR1 and CDR2 are SGHRS and YFSETQ. The immunoSEQ assay was v3.0, run at survey level. Each sample had sequencing targeting roughly 40,000-55,000 T-cell genomes. Repertoires were generated with immunoSEQ multiplex PCR, while TCRdb's copy carries only in-frame clones and drops some. The repertoire consists of more than 20,000 clones, with roughly four fifths occurring once and the leading ten covering about a quarter. The study drew at least one pre-ART and at least two post-ART PBMC samples from every donor. This clone has only a few counts.

The chain is built from TRBV5-1 and TRBJ1-2; TRBD1 matches 9 bases. The sample was unsorted PBMCs, taken 0.4 years after starting antiretroviral therapy. The TCR sequence derives from a man aged 50-60 years with HIV. CDR3 region: CASSLGDRVVGYTF. The CDR3, as DNA: TGCGCCAGCAGCTTGGGGGACAGGGTTGTCGGCTACACCTTC.